This T cell receptor beta chain was obtained from a study of T cell repertoires in cytomegalovirus infection. Study background: Alongside well-studied HLA-B-restricted CMV epitopes, recently identified HLA-C-restricted CMV epitopes were also used. It can be stated that public TCR beta signatures indicated CMV infection as well as a matching HLA type.

TCRdb reprocessed the reads via MiXCR and lists one record per CDR3 protein. The sample has some 54,000 distinct CDR3 sequences, 15% to 20% seen once. The V gene lost 1 base and the J gene lost 4 bases, with 14 bases spanning the gap. The germline V gene has CDR1 MNHEY and CDR2 SMNVEV (reference sequence). The CDR3 runs to 15 residues. About this clonotype itself: Its antigen is as yet unknown.

Study results and limitations: HLA-C-restricted CMV clonotypes gave the most frequent clonotype in two of eight donors. The cumulative frequency of public TCR beta families identified carriers of CMV plus the relevant HLA.

The clonotype originates from a human donor in good health (CMV status not recorded). Some clones in this sample may be carry-over from other donors' samples. The sample here was CD8+ T cells from cultured PBMCs, taken from culture after CMV antigen stimulation. The gene calls are TRBV27 and TRBJ2-7; D remains ambiguous. CDR3 region: CASSLLPPPVYEQYF. The CDR3, as DNA: TGTGCCAGCAGTTTATTACCCCCCCCCGTGTACGAGCAGTACTTC.